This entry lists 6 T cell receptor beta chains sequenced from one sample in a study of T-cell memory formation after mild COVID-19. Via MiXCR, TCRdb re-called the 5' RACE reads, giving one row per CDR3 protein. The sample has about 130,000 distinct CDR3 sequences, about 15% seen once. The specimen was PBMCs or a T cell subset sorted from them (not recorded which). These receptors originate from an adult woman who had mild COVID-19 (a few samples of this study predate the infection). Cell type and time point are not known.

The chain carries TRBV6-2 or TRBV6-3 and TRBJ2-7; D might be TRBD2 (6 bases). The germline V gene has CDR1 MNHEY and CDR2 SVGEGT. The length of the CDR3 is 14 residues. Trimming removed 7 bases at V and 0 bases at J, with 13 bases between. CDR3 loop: CASTGGGSSYEQYF. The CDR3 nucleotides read TGTGCCAGCACCGGCGGAGGGAGCTCCTACGAGCAGTACTTC.

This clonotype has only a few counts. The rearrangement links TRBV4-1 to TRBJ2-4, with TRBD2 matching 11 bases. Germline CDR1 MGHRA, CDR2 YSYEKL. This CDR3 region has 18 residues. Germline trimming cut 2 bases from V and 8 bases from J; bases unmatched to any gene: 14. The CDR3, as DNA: TGCGCCAGCAGCCAAAAAACCCTTAGCGGGAGGGCCGAGGACATTCAGTACTTC. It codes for CASSQKTLSGRAEDIQYF.

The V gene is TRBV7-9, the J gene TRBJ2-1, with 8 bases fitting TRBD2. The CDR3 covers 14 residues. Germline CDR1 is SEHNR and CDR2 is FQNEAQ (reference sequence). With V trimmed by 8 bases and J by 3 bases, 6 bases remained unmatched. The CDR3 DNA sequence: TGTGCCAGCTTCGCGGGAGGTATCTACAATGAGCAGTTCTTC. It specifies CASFAGGIYNEQFF.

DNA for the CDR3: TGCGCCAGCAGCCAAGGACCGTTCGCGAACACCGGGGAGCTGTTTTTT. It is translated as CASSQGPFANTGELFF. The rearrangement joins TRBV4-1 to TRBJ2-2; no reliable D call. Looked up from germline, CDR1 is MGHRA and CDR2 is YSYEKL. The CDR3 length is 16 residues. V shed 1 base and J shed 0 bases, with 9 bases lying between them.

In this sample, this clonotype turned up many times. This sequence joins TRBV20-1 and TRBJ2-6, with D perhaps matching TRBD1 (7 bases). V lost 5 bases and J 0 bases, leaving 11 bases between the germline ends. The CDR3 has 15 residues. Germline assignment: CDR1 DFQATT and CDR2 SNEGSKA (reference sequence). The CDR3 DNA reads TGCAGTGCTTTTCAGGGGGGCTCTGGGGCCAACGTCCTGACTTTC. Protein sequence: CSAFQGGSGANVLTF.

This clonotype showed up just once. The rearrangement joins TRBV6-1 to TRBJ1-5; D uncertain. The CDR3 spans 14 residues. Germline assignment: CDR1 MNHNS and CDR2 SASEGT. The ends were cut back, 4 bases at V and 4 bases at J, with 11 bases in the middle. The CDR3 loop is CASSGRVTNQPQHF. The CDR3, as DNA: TGTGCCAGCAGTGGGAGAGTAACGAATCAGCCCCAGCATTTT.